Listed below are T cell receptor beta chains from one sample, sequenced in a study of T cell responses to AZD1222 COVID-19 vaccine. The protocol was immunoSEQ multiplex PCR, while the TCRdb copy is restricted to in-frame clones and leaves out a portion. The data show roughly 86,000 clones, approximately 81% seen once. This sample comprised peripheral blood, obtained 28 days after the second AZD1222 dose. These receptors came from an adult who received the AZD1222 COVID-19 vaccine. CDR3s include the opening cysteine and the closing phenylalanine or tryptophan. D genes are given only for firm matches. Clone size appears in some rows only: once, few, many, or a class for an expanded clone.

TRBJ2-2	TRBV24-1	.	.	CATSDSTGTVRTGELFF	TGTGCCACCAGTGATAGTACCGGGACGGTCCGGACCGGGGAGCTGTTTTTT
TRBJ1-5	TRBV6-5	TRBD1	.	CASRWDRGLGQPQHF	TGTGCCAGCAGATGGGACAGGGGGCTCGGTCAGCCCCAGCATTTT
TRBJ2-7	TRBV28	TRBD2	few	CASSLGTSGEQYF	TGTGCCAGCAGTTTAGGGACTAGTGGTGAGCAGTACTTC
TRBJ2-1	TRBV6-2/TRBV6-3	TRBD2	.	CASSYSIRGGLGAYNEQFF	TGTGCCAGCAGTTACTCGATACGCGGGGGTCTCGGTGCGTACAATGAGCAGTTCTTC
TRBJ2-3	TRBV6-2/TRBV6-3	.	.	CASSSTGSLSTDTQYF	TGTGCCAGCAGTAGTACAGGATCCTTAAGCACAGATACGCAGTATTTT
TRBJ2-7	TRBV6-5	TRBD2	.	CASSYGGRTYEQYF	TGTGCCAGCAGTTACGGCGGGAGAACCTACGAGCAGTACTTC
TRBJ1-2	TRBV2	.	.	CASSDPGHPVSGYTF	TGTGCCAGCAGTGACCCGGGACACCCAGTTTCTGGCTACACCTTC
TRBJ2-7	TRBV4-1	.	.	CASRTLQGPVGEQYF	TGCGCCAGCCGCACTCTACAGGGACCGGTAGGCGAGCAGTACTTC
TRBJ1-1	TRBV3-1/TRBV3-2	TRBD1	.	CASSRQGGNTEAFF	TGTGCCAGCAGCCGCCAGGGGGGAAACACTGAAGCTTTCTTT
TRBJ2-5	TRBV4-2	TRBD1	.	CASSQGNRGALWETQYF	TGTGCCAGCAGCCAAGGGAACAGGGGGGCGCTGTGGGAGACCCAGTACTTC
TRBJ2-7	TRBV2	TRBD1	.	CASSLDRVTPYEQYF	TGTGCCAGCAGCCTAGACAGGGTTACACCCTACGAGCAGTACTTC
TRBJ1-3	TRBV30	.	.	CAWGALSGNTIYF	TGTGCCTGGGGGGCCCTCTCTGGAAACACCATATATTTT
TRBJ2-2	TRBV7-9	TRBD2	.	CASSLFLAGMNTGELFF	TGTGCCAGCAGCTTGTTTCTAGCGGGAATGAACACCGGGGAGCTGTTTTTT
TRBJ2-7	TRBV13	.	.	CASSFRTDHYEQYF	TGTGCCAGCAGCTTCAGGACGGACCACTACGAGCAGTACTTC
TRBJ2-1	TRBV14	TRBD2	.	CASSHELAAGGNEQFF	TGTGCCAGCAGCCATGAACTAGCGGCGGGGGGGAATGAGCAGTTCTTC
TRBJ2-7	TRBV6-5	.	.	CAISRGHEQYF	TGTGCCATCTCCCGGGGTCACGAGCAGTACTTC
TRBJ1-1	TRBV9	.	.	CASSVATSNTEAFF	TGTGCCAGCAGCGTAGCTACTTCGAACACTGAAGCTTTCTTT
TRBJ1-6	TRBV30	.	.	CAWSVWGLNNSPLHF	TGTGCCTGGAGTGTCTGGGGGTTGAATAATTCACCCCTCCACTTT
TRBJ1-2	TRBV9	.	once	CASSVVPGDYGYTF	TGTGCCAGCAGCGTAGTTCCAGGGGATTATGGCTACACCTTC
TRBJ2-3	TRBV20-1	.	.	CSASQVLSTDTQYF	TGCAGTGCTAGTCAAGTGCTTAGCACAGATACGCAGTATTTT
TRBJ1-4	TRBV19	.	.	CASSRYPSGGDEKLFF	TGTGCCAGTAGCCGATACCCCTCCGGGGGAGATGAAAAACTGTTTTTT
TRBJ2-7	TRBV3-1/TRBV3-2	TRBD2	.	CASSQVPSGGPYEQYF	TGTGCCAGCAGCCAAGTTCCTAGCGGGGGCCCCTACGAGCAGTACTTC
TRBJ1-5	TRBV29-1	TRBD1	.	CSVVVAAGGKSQHF	TGCAGCGTTGTCGTCGCGGCAGGGGGCAAGTCCCAGCATTTT
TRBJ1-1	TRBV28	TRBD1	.	CASALQGMGTEAFF	TGTGCCAGCGCTTTACAGGGGATGGGTACTGAAGCTTTCTTT
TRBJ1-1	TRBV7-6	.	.	CASSRPNPWSQNTEAFF	TGTGCCAGCAGCAGACCCAATCCGTGGTCACAGAACACTGAAGCTTTCTTT
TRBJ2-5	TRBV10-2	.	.	CASSVAGETQYF	TGCGCCAGCAGTGTCGCGGGGGAGACCCAGTACTTC